The TCR beta chain described here comes from a study of T cells in localized non-small cell lung cancer. Sequencing used immunoSEQ multiplex PCR; TCRdb keeps in-frame clones, though not all of them. The sample includes fewer than 25,000 clones, about 89% of them seen just once. Broader study findings: Longer overall survival was linked to higher blood T cell density. Uninvolved adjacent lung showed peak T cell clonality, exceeding tumor.

As to this clone: Its specificity is not known.

Germline-derived CDR1 and CDR2 are SGDLS and YYNGEE. CDR3 size: 16 residues. With 0 bases clipped from V and 0 bases from J, the junction kept 3 bases outside the gene matches. The chain joins TRBV9 to TRBJ2-1; TRBD2 matches at 7 bases. This receptor was identified in a male donor aged 60 or over with stage I lung adenocarcinoma. The material sequenced was peripheral blood, taken before any cancer treatment. The CDR3: CASSVGGGSSYNEQFF. The CDR3 DNA reads as TGTGCCAGCAGCGTAGGAGGCGGGAGCTCCTACAATGAGCAGTTCTTC. The whole variable domain, remainder taken from reference TRBV9 and TRBJ2-1, is DSGVTQTPKHLITATGQRVTLRCSPRSGDLSVYWYQQSLDQGLQFLIQYYNGEERAKGNILERFSAQQFPDLHSELNLSSLELGDSALYFCASSVGGGSSYNEQFFGPGTRLTVL.